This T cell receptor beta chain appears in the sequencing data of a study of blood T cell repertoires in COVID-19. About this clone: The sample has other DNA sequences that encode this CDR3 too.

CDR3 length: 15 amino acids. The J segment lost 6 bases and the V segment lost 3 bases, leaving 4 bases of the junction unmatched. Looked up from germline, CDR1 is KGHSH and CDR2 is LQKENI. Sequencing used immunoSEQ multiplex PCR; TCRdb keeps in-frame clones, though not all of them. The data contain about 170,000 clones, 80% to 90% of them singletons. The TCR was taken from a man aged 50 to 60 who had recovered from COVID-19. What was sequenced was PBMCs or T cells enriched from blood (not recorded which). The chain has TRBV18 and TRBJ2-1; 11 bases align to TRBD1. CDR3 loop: CASSPGTGGPNEQFF. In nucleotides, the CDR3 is TGTGCCAGCTCACCCGGGACAGGGGGACCCAATGAGCAGTTCTTC.